Below, one T cell receptor beta chain is given with its context. Its matching antigen is unknown. Using immunoSEQ multiplex PCR, the repertoire was profiled, and TCRdb retains in-frame clones only, with some absent. The sample consists of about 130,000 clones, 80% to 90% of them appearing once. The record originates from a study of T cell responses to AZD1222 COVID-19 vaccine. Trimming pared 0 bases from V and 3 bases from J, leaving 11 bases between. This CDR3 is built from 15 residues. Germline-derived CDR1 and CDR2 are MNHNY and SVGAGI (reference sequence). The study's findings and limits: Just a handful of AZD1222 recipients were seropositive at baseline.

The V and J genes are TRBV6-6 and TRBJ1-1; D gene uncertain. The source was peripheral blood, collected on day 0 of AZD1222 vaccination. The TCR originated in an adult in good health. The CDR3 DNA reads as TGTGCCAGCAGTTACTCGCCCCATCTGGACACTGAAGCTTTCTTT. It is translated as CASSYSPHLDTEAFF.